This entry lists 30 T cell receptor beta chains sequenced from one sample in a study of regulatory T cells in long-lasting Graves disease. In building TCR beta libraries, iRepertoire HTBI primers were used together with Arm-PCR of CDR3 regions. MiXCR, applied by TCRdb to the multiplex PCR reads, yields one record per CDR3 protein. Here the sample spans 400,000 to 500,000 distinct CDR3 sequences, 15% being singletons. Time point of the sample: newly diagnosed GD, antithyroid drugs for less than 3 months. The TCR library used RNA extracted from PBMCs. These records were also assigned to another study, of T cells in Graves' hyperthyroidism and ophthalmopathy.

This specimen was peripheral blood mononuclear cells (PBMCs), taken at new diagnosis, from a patient treated with antithyroid drugs. These receptors all stem from a woman under 40 with Graves disease.

This clonotype has at least ten counts. The chain is built from TRBV6-1 and TRBJ1-1; D gene unclear. CDR1 MNHNS and CDR2 SASEGT come from the germline V gene. The ends were cut back, 3 bases at V and 2 bases at J, with 19 bases in the middle. The CDR3 has 17 residues. The CDR3 DNA reads TGTGCCAGCAGTGATGGGCCGGGCGGAAAAAGAAACACTGAAGCTTTCTTT. Translation gives CASSDGPGGKRNTEAFF.

This clonotype was observed many times. The chain carries TRBV20-1 and TRBJ2-7, with 10 bases aligning to TRBD2. Germline V gene data show CDR1 as DFQATT and CDR2 as SNEGSKA (reference sequence). This CDR3 contains 14 residues. The DNA of the CDR3 is TGCAGCCCGAAGCTAGCGGGAGCCGCCTACGAGCAGTACTTC. It translates to CSPKLAGAAYEQYF.

This clonotype came up a few times. The chain combines TRBV7-2 with TRBJ2-1, with TRBD2 as a possible D gene (6 bases). Germline-derived CDR1 and CDR2 are SGHTA and FQGNSA. The V gene lost 0 bases and the J gene lost 3 bases, with 9 bases spanning the gap. The CDR3 has 15 residues. This CDR3 reads CASSLAGGHYNEQFF. DNA for the CDR3: TGTGCCAGCAGCTTAGCGGGAGGCCACTACAATGAGCAGTTCTTC.

This clonotype appeared many times. The J gene is TRBJ2-2, the V gene TRBV19, with D perhaps assigned TRBD1 or TRBD2 (5 bases each). The CDR3 is 13 amino acids. The germline V and J ends were trimmed by 1 base and 5 bases, with 5 bases remaining between them. CDR1 and CDR2 (germline): LNHDA, SQIVND (reference sequence). This CDR3 reads CASSIGGTGELFF. The CDR3 nucleotides read TGTGCCAGTAGTATAGGGGGGACCGGGGAGCTGTTTTTT.

In this sample, this clonotype turned up many times. V usage is TRBV11-2 and J usage is TRBJ2-4, with 7 nucleotides matching TRBD1. V shed 0 bases, J shed 16 bases, and the junction held 15 bases outside the gene matches. The germline V gene encodes CDR1 SGHAT and CDR2 FQNNGV. This CDR3 is 15 amino acids long. CDR3 sequence reads: CASSLEGALPGQLYF. The CDR3 DNA reads as TGTGCCAGCAGCTTAGAGGGGGCCCTACCGGGACAGTTATACTTC.

The gene calls are TRBV2 and TRBJ2-2; 7 bases fit TRBD2. The V gene's germline CDR1 is SNHLY and CDR2 FYNNEI. The CDR3 sequence is 16 residues long. V dropped 3 bases and J dropped 3; count of bases not matched to a gene: 7. This chain's CDR3 is CASSDRLAVDTGELFF. The CDR3, as DNA: TGTGCCAGCAGTGACCGGCTAGCGGTGGACACCGGGGAGCTGTTTTTT.

This clonotype showed up many times. This chain connects TRBV18 to TRBJ2-5, with 8 bases lining up with TRBD2. The CDR3 runs 14 residues. From germline, CDR1 is KGHSH and CDR2 LQKENI. Trimming removed 5 bases from V and 1 base from J; junction bases left unmatched: 3. CDR3 DNA: TGTGCCAGCTCAGCGGGAGGTGTCCAAGAGACCCAGTACTTC. Its translation: CASSAGGVQETQYF.

J is TRBJ2-2 and V is TRBV20-1, with a tentative D call TRBD2 (6 bases). The germline gives CDR1 DFQATT, CDR2 SNEGSKA (reference sequence). The CDR3 consists of 13 residues. V lost 3 bases and J 8 bases, leaving 13 bases between the germline ends. The CDR3 loop reads CSASNRTIGELFF. Here the CDR3 DNA reads TGCAGTGCTAGTAACCGGACTATTGGGGAGCTGTTTTTT.

Many counts were recorded for this clonotype. The rearrangement joins TRBV28 to TRBJ2-3; D remains ambiguous. CDR1 MDHEN and CDR2 SYDVKM come from the germline V gene. V was shortened by 5 bases and J by 2 bases, with 17 bases between the two germline ends. The CDR3 runs 16 residues. DNA of the CDR3: TGTGCCAGCAGTAAAATATCCGGGCCAAACACAGATACGCAGTATTTT. It specifies CASSKISGPNTDTQYF.

This clonotype was seen at least ten times. The chain links TRBV20-1 to TRBJ2-1; 9 positions agree with TRBD2. Per germline, CDR1 DFQATT and CDR2 SNEGSKA (reference sequence). V was pared by 3 bases and J by 6 bases, with 18 bases of the junction left unmatched. This CDR3 is built from 18 residues. CDR3 DNA: TGCAGTGCTAGTCCAGCCTCGGGACTAGCTAGTGAAATCAATGAGCAGTTCTTC. Translating it yields CSASPASGLASEINEQFF.

This clonotype showed up just a few times. This chain uses TRBV20-1 with TRBJ2-2, with TRBD2 identical over 7 bases. The CDR3 contains 13 residues. With 5 bases clipped from V and 4 bases from J, the junction kept 4 bases outside the gene matches. CDR1 is DFQATT, CDR2 SNEGSKA, per germline (reference sequence). The DNA of the CDR3 is TGCAGTGCTCCGACTAGCCGCACCGGGGAGCTGTTTTTT. Protein sequence: CSAPTSRTGELFF.

This clonotype has more than one count but fewer than ten. The chain links TRBV4-1 to TRBJ2-7; tentatively, D is TRBD2 (5 bases). The germline CDR1 and CDR2 sequences are MGHRA and YSYEKL. The CDR3 is 14 amino acids. With 2 bases removed from V and 4 bases from J, the gap between germline ends came to 12 bases. In DNA form, the CDR3 reads TGCGCCAGCAGCCAACCCGGGGTCACGTACGAGCAGTACTTC. This gives the protein CASSQPGVTYEQYF.

Many counts were recorded for this clonotype. The chain is built from TRBV2 and TRBJ1-4, with D maybe TRBD1 (6 bases). This CDR3 contains 14 residues. Trimming shortened V by 4 bases and J by 5 bases, and 11 bases separated the two germline ends. Looked up from germline, CDR1 is SNHLY and CDR2 is FYNNEI. CDR3 in DNA: TGTGCCAGCAGTGTTCGGGGGCAGAATGAAAAACTGTTTTTT. Translation: CASSVRGQNEKLFF.

The V gene is TRBV15, the J gene TRBJ2-1; D is ambiguous. The CDR3 sequence is 11 residues long. CDR1 and CDR2 from the germline V gene are LNHNV and YYDKDF (reference sequence). The germline V and J ends were trimmed by 4 bases and 9 bases, with 7 bases remaining between them. This CDR3 reads CATSTWGEQFF. CDR3 bases: TGTGCCACCAGCACCTGGGGTGAGCAGTTCTTC.

This clonotype turned up a few times. The V call is TRBV29-1, the J call TRBJ2-7; perhaps TRBD1 as D (6 bases). Germline lookup yields CDR1 SQVTM and CDR2 ANQGSEA. Trimming removed 8 bases at V and 4 bases at J, with 12 bases between. The CDR3 is 11 amino acids. CDR3: CSYRTAYEQYF. DNA for the CDR3: TGCAGCTACCGGACAGCTTACGAGCAGTACTTC.

This clonotype was recorded many times. The chain uses TRBV10-3 and TRBJ1-1, with a tentative D call TRBD1 (6 bases). The CDR3 contains 16 residues. The V gene lost 0 bases and the J gene lost 2 bases, with 13 bases spanning the gap. The germline CDR1 and CDR2 sequences are ENHRY and SYGVKD. CDR3 DNA sequence: TGTGCCATCAGTGAGTCCGAGACAGGCCTAAACACTGAAGCTTTCTTT. Its protein is CAISESETGLNTEAFF.

The table lists this clonotype with many counts. The genes are TRBV28 and TRBJ2-5, with D unresolved. The CDR3 has 14 amino acids. Germline V gene data show CDR1 as MDHEN and CDR2 as SYDVKM. V lost 0 bases to trimming and J lost 2 bases, with 7 bases between them. The CDR3: CASSLWLDQETQYF. CDR3 sequence (DNA): TGTGCCAGCAGTTTATGGCTCGATCAAGAGACCCAGTACTTC.

Here the CDR3 DNA reads TGTGCCAGCAGCCGTGGGTCTCAGGGGGAGACCCAGTACTTC. Translation gives CASSRGSQGETQYF. The chain couples TRBV7-3 to TRBJ2-5, with a weak D call TRBD1 (6 bases). There are 14 residues in the CDR3. Germline CDR1 and CDR2: SGHTA and FQGTGA. The ends were cut back, 5 bases at V and 5 bases at J, with 15 bases in the middle.

This clonotype was picked up one time. This likely stems from a read error, as it lies one base from a far larger clone. The chain combines TRBV2 with TRBJ2-6, with D perhaps TRBD1 (6 bases). Trimming took off 5 bases at V and 0 bases at J, with 8 bases between the two ends. Germline V gene data show CDR1 as SNHLY and CDR2 as FYNNEI. The CDR3 sequence is 15 residues long. The CDR3 sequence: CASSQTGSGANVLTF. In nucleotides, the CDR3 is TGTGCCAGCAGTCAGACAGGCTCTGGGGCCAACGTCCTGACTTTC.

The chain carries TRBV7-2 and TRBJ1-2, with 12 bases lining up with TRBD1. This CDR3 is built from 16 residues. The J segment lost 3 bases and the V segment lost 5 bases, leaving 7 bases of the junction unmatched. Germline assignment: CDR1 SGHTA and CDR2 FQGNSA. This chain's CDR3 is CASSGDRGRMYYGYTF. The DNA for the CDR3 is TGTGCCAGCAGCGGGGACAGGGGGCGCATGTACTATGGCTACACCTTC.

The genes are TRBV29-1 and TRBJ2-1, with 8 bases aligning to TRBD2. The CDR3 extends over 16 amino acids. Germline CDR1 reads SQVTM; CDR2 reads ANQGSEA. J was trimmed by 10 bases and V by 2 bases; bases with no gene match: 16. The CDR3 DNA sequence: TGCAGCGTTGAACCCCCGGGACTAGGACTCGGAAGGGAGCAGTTCTTC. The encoded protein is CSVEPPGLGLGREQFF.

This chain uses TRBV10-3 with TRBJ2-5; 7 bases match TRBD2. V shed 4 bases, J shed 5 bases, and the junction held 4 bases outside the gene matches. The CDR3 has 13 amino acids. Germline CDR1 ENHRY, CDR2 SYGVKD. DNA of the CDR3: TGTGCCATCAGTGTGGGGGGGGAGGAGACCCAGTACTTC. As protein: CAISVGGEETQYF.

This chain links TRBV7-9 with TRBJ1-6; 8 bases map to TRBD1. Trimming at V came to 4 bases and at J to 6 bases, leaving 11 bases not matched to a gene. Germline CDR1 SEHNR, CDR2 FQNEAQ (reference sequence). This CDR3 is 17 amino acids long. CDR3 sequence (DNA): TGTGCCAGCAGCTCAGAGGGACAGGCCCTGATTAATTCACCCCTCCACTTT. Protein sequence: CASSSEGQALINSPLHF. The full variable domain, with the rest looked up from reference TRBV7-9 and TRBJ1-6, is DTGVSQNPRHKITKRGQNVTFRCDPISEHNRLYWYRQTLGQGPEFLTYFQNEAQLEKSRLLSDRFSAERPKGSFSTLEIQRTEQGDSAMYLCASSSEGQALINSPLHFGNGTRLTVT.

In nucleotides, the CDR3 is TGTGCCTGGAGTGCAGCGGGACTGCCATACAATGAGCAGTTCTTC. The encoded protein is CAWSAAGLPYNEQFF. The V call is TRBV30, the J call TRBJ2-1; 7 bases line up with TRBD2. The ends lost 1 base at V and 4 bases at J; junction bases unmatched: 7. Germline V gene lookup returns CDR1 GTSNPN and CDR2 SVGIG (reference sequence). The CDR3 has 15 amino acids.

In this sample, this clonotype turned up a few times. This chain joins TRBV3-1 and TRBJ2-7, with 13 bases aligning to TRBD2. The germline V gene has CDR1 LGHDT and CDR2 YNNKEL (reference sequence). The CDR3 spans 18 residues. V gave up 2 bases and J gave up 5 bases; unmatched junction bases: 12. The CDR3: CASSQHLPGLAGVHEQYF. CDR3 DNA: TGTGCCAGCAGCCAACATCTCCCCGGACTAGCGGGGGTCCACGAGCAGTACTTC.

The chain carries TRBV19 and TRBJ2-5, with 13 positions matching TRBD2. The CDR3 runs to 16 residues. J was trimmed by 4 bases and V by 7 bases; bases with no gene match: 9. Germline CDR1 and CDR2: LNHDA and SQIVND (reference sequence). In DNA form, the CDR3 reads TGTGCCAGTACCCCAGGTCGGACTAGCGGGGGAGAGACCCAGTACTTC. Amino acids: CASTPGRTSGGETQYF.

This clonotype appeared many times. V gene TRBV7-8 combines with J gene TRBJ1-3; D gene uncertain. Germline CDR1 is SGHVS and CDR2 is FQNEAQ. Trimming pared 5 bases from V and 8 bases from J, leaving 13 bases between. The CDR3 length is 13 residues. CDR3 DNA: TGTGCCAGCAGCAACGCTCCTGCGGACACCATATATTTT. Encoded protein: CASSNAPADTIYF.

This chain links TRBV27 with TRBJ1-4; possibly TRBD1 for D (5 bases). The CDR3 sequence is 12 residues long. The V end lost 5 bases, the J end lost 8 bases, and 9 bases lay between the germline ends. Germline V gene lookup returns CDR1 MNHEY and CDR2 SMNVEV (reference sequence). The CDR3 loop is CASSDSEEKLFF. The CDR3 DNA sequence: TGTGCCAGCAGTGACAGTGAAGAAAAACTGTTTTTT.

V is TRBV6-5 and J is TRBJ1-1; 8 bases line up with TRBD1. The ends lost 0 bases at V and 5 bases at J; junction bases unmatched: 5. Per the germline V gene, CDR1 is MNHEY and CDR2 is SVGAGI. CDR3 size: 15 residues. As DNA, the CDR3 is TGTGCCAGCAGTTACTCGACAGGGGTAGGGACTGAAGCTTTCTTT. It codes for CASSYSTGVGTEAFF.

This clonotype appeared a few times. The gene calls are TRBV7-3 and TRBJ2-1; 13 nucleotides line up with TRBD2. The CDR3 consists of 14 residues. J lost 6 bases, V lost 4 bases, and 0 bases had no gene match. Germline loops: CDR1 SGHTA, CDR2 FQGTGA. As DNA, the CDR3 is TGTGCCAGCAGCTGGACTAGCGGGAGCAATGAGCAGTTCTTC. Encoded protein: CASSWTSGSNEQFF.